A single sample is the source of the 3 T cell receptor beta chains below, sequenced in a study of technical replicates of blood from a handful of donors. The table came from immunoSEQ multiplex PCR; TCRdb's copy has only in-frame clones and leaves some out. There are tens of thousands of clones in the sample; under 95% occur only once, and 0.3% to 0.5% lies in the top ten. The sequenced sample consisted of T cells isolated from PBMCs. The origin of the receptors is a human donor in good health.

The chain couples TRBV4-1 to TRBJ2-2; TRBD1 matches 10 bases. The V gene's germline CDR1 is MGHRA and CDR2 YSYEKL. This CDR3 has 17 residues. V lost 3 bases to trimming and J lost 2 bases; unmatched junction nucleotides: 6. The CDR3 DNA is TGCGCCAGCAGCCAGCGTGGACAGGGGGGAAACACCGGGGAGCTGTTTTTT. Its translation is CASSQRGQGGNTGELFF.

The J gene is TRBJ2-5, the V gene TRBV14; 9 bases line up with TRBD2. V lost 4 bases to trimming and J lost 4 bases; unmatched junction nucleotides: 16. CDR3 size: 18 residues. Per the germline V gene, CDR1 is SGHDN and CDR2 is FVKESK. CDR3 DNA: TGTGCCAGCAGCCGGGGACTAGCCCCCAGGATTTCGGGAGAGACCCAGTACTTC. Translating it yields CASSRGLAPRISGETQYF.

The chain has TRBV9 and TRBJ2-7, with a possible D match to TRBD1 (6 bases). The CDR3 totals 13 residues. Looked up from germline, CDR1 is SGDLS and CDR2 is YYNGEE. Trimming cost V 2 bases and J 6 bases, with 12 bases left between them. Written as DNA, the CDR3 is TGTGCCAGCAGCGTCGGTACAGGGTTCGAGCAGTACTTC. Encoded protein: CASSVGTGFEQYF.